The rows below give T cell receptor beta chains drawn from one sample of a study of shared clonotypes between healthy human individuals. Clones were read by immunoSEQ multiplex PCR, and TCRdb kept only the in-frame ones, dropping some. The table has around 440,000 clones, roughly three quarters seen once; the top ten hold more than 10%. The sequenced material came from PBMCs. Receptors originate from a middle-aged woman in good health. Some clones in this sample may be carry-over from other donors' samples. Each CDR3 is given with its conserved first and last residue. Fields, in order: V gene, J gene, clone size, D gene, CDR3 DNA, CDR3 protein. The D gene is left open where the match is weak. A row's size may be missing; if present it is once, few, many or a size class.

TRBV28,TRBJ2-5,NA,NA,TGTGCCAGCAGTCCCGGTTGGGTCATCCAAGAGACCCAGTACTTC,CASSPGWVIQETQYF
TRBV7-9,TRBJ2-2,NA,TRBD2,TGTGCCAGCAGCTTGGGACTAGCTGCCGGGGAGCTGTTTTTT,CASSLGLAAGELFF
TRBV28,TRBJ2-2,few,NA,TGTGCCAGCAGTCCGCTACGGGGCACCGGGGAGCTGTTTTTT,CASSPLRGTGELFF
TRBV2,TRBJ2-1,NA,NA,TGTGCCAGCTCATCAGGACTGCGCAATGAGCAGTTCTTC,CASSSGLRNEQFF
TRBV9,TRBJ2-2,NA,TRBD2,TGTGCCAGCAGCGTTGCGGGAGGGTCCACCGGGGAGCTGTTTTTT,CASSVAGGSTGELFF
TRBV7-2,TRBJ2-7,NA,TRBD2,TGTGCCAGCAGTCAAACTAGCGGGGATGATTACGAGCAGTACTTC,CASSQTSGDDYEQYF
TRBV6-5,TRBJ1-1,NA,TRBD1,TGTGCCAGCAGTTACTCCGGACAGGGGGCAGGTGAAGCTTTCTTT,CASSYSGQGAGEAFF
TRBV5-1,TRBJ2-7,many,TRBD2,TGCGCCAGCAGCGGGACTAGTAGCTACGAGCAGTACTTC,CASSGTSSYEQYF
TRBV28,TRBJ2-4,many,NA,TGTGCCAGCAGTTTTAGGATAGGAGCCAAAAACATTCAGTACTTC,CASSFRIGAKNIQYF
TRBV9,TRBJ2-7,NA,TRBD1,TGTGCCAGCAGCGTAGGAGGGGACAGGATGCCCTACGAGCAGTACTTC,CASSVGGDRMPYEQYF
TRBV11-3,TRBJ1-1,NA,NA,TGTGCCAGCAGCCAAGACCGGGACATGGAAGCTTTCTTT,CASSQDRDMEAFF
TRBV10-3,TRBJ2-5,once,NA,TGTGCCATCCGGGCTGATACGCAGGGAGAGGCAGAGACCCAGTACTTC,CAIRADTQGEAETQYF
TRBV29-1,TRBJ1-1,NA,NA,TGCAGCGTTGAAAAGAACGGACGGCCAAACACTGAAGCTTTCTTT,CSVEKNGRPNTEAFF
TRBV5-1,TRBJ1-4,few,TRBD1,TGCGCCAGCAGCCCGGGACAGGGGGTACGGAATGAAAAACTGTTTTTT,CASSPGQGVRNEKLFF
TRBV15,TRBJ2-3,NA,TRBD2,TGTGCCACCAGCAGTATAGCGGGAGTTCTTAGCACAGATACGCAGTATTTT,CATSSIAGVLSTDTQYF
TRBV7-9,TRBJ1-4,NA,NA,TGTGCCAGCAGCTTACGGCAGGCTAATGAAAAACTGTTTTTT,CASSLRQANEKLFF